The sequence of this T cell receptor (beta chain) was determined in a study of blood T cell repertoires in COVID-19. Libraries were prepared by immunoSEQ multiplex PCR; TCRdb keeps only in-frame clonotypes and omits some of them. The table records 180,000 or so clones, about 81% of them present only once. The germline CDR1 and CDR2 sequences are LNHDA and SQIVND (reference sequence). V was clipped by 5 bases and J by 0 bases, with 11 bases between them. The CDR3 is 16 residues long. The source of this sequence is a woman over 75 with COVID-19, enrolled during active disease. The V gene is TRBV19, the J gene TRBJ2-6; tentatively, D is TRBD2 (5 bases). Sequenced material: peripheral blood. In DNA form, the CDR3 reads TGTGCCAGTAGTGTTTCGGGGAGCTCTGGGGCCAACGTCCTGACTTTC. Translated, it gives CASSVSGSSGANVLTF.